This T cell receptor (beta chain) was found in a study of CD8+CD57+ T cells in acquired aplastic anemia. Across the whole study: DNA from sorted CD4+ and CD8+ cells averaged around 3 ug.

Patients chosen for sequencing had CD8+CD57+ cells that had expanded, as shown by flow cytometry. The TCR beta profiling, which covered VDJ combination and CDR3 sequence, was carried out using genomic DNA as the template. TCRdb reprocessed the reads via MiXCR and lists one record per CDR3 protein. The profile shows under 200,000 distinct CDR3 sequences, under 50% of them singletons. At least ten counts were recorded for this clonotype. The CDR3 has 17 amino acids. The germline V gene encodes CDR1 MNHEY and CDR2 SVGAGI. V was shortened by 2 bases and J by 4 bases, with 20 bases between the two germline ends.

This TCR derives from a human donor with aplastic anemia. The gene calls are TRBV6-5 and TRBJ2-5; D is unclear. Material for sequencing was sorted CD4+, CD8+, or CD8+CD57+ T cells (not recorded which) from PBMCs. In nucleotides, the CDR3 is TGTGCCAGCAGTTACGGGGAACAAGGATACGTCGCAGAGACCCAGTACTTC. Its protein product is CASSYGEQGYVAETQYF.